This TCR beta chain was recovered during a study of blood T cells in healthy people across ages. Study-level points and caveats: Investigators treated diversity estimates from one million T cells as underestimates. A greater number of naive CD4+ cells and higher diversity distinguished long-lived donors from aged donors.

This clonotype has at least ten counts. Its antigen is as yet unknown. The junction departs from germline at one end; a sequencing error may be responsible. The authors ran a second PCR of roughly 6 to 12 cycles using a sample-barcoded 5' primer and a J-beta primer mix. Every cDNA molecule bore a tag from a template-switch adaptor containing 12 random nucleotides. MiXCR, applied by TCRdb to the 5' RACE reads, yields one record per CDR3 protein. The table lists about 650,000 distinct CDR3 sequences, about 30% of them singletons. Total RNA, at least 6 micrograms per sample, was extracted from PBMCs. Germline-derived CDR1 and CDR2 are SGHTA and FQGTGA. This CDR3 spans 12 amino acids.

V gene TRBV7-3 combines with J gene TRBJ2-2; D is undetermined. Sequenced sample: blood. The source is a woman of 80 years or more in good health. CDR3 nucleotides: TGTGCCAGCAGTTTAACCACCGGGGAGCTGTTTTTT. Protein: CASSLTTGELFF.